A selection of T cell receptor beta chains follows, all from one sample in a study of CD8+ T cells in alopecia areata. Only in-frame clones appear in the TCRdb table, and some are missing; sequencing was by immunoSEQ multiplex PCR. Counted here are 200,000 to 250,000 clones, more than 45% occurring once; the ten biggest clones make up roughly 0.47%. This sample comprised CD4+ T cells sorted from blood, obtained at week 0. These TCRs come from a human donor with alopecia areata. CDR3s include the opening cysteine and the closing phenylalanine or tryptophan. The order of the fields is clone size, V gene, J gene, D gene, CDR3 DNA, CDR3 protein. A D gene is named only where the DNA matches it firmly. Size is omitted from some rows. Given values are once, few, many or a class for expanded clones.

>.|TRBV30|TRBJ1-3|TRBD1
TGTGCCTGGAGTGACGGGGGACAGGGGGCCTTCAAGAAGGGAAACACCATATATTTT
CAWSDGGQGAFKKGNTIYF
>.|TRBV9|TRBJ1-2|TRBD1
TGTGCCAGCAGCCCCCGGGGACAGCGGGCCTATGGCTACACCTTC
CASSPRGQRAYGYTF
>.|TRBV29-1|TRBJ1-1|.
TGCAGCGTTGAAAGGCAGGGGAACACTGAAGCTTTCTTT
CSVERQGNTEAFF
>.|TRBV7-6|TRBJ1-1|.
TGTGCCAGCAGCTTACAGGGGCTGGGTATGAACACTGAAGCTTTCTTT
CASSLQGLGMNTEAFF
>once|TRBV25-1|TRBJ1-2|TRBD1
TGTGCCAGCGGCCCCCTCGACAGGGGTGGGGGCTACACCTTC
CASGPLDRGGGYTF
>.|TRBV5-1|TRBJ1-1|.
TGCGCCAGCAGGAGGGCACAGGGAACTGAAGCTTTCTTT
CASRRAQGTEAFF
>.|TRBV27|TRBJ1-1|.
TGTGCCAGCGGACTCCGGGGCCGAACCACTGAAGCTTTCTTT
CASGLRGRTTEAFF
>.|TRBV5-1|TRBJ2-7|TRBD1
TGCGCCAGCAGCTTGGCCGGGACAGGGGGAGGCTCCTACGAGCAGTACTTC
CASSLAGTGGGSYEQYF
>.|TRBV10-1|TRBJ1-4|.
TGCGCCAGCAGTGATCAGACAGCCGCCTATCATGAAAAACTGTTTTTT
CASSDQTAAYHEKLFF
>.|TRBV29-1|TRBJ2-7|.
TGCAGCGTTGGGGATACGGGCTACGAGCAGTACTTC
CSVGDTGYEQYF
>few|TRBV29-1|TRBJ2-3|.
TGCAGTATGGGGTTCGGGCAAGATACGCAGTATTTT
CSMGFGQDTQYF
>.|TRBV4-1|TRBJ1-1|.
TGCGCCAGCAGCCCAAGAAACACTGAAGCTTTCTTT
CASSPRNTEAFF
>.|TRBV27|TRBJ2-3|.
TGTGCCAGCAGTGACAACACAGATACGCAGTATTTT
CASSDNTDTQYF
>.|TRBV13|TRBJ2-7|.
TGTGCCAGCAGCTCTGGGACCTTATACGAGCAGTACTTC
CASSSGTLYEQYF
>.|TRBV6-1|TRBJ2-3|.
TGTGCCAGCGAGAAGCGCACAGATACGCAGTATTTT
CASEKRTDTQYF
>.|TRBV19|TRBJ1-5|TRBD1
TGTGCCAGTAGCCTGGACAGGGTAGTGGAGGAGCCCCAGCATTTT
CASSLDRVVEEPQHF
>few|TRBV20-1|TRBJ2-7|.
TGCAGTGCTAGGGAGTGGAACGAGCAGTACTTC
CSAREWNEQYF
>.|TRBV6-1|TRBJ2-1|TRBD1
TGTGCCAGCAGGCCGAGGGGGCCGAATTTGAGTGAGCAGTTCTTC
CASRPRGPNLSEQFF
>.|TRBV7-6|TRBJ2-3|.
TGTGCCAGCAGCCCTAAGTGGGCAGATACGCAGTATTTT
CASSPKWADTQYF
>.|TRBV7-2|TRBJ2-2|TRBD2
TGTGCCAGCAGCTTAGCGTGGGCTAGCGGGCGGACCGGGGAGCTGTTTTTT
CASSLAWASGRTGELFF
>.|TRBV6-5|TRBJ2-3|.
TGTGCCAGCAGTTACAGATCGGGGGTGGCAGATACGCAGTATTTT
CASSYRSGVADTQYF
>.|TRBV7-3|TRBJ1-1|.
TGTGCCAGCAGCTTAGGGGACGGATTAATCTTT
CASSLGDGLIF
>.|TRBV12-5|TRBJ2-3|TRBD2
TGTGCTAGTGGTTTGGTACCCGATGGGGCGGGAGGAACAGATACGCAGTATTTT
CASGLVPDGAGGTDTQYF
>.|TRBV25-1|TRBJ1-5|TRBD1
TGTGCCAGCTCCAGGACAGGGTGGAATCAGCCCCAGCATTTT
CASSRTGWNQPQHF
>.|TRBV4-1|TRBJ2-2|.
TGCGCCAGCAGCCTAGACTCGGGTGCCGGGGAGCTGTTTTTT
CASSLDSGAGELFF
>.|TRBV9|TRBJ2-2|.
TGTGCCAGCAGCGAAAACACCGGGGAGCTGTTTTTT
CASSENTGELFF
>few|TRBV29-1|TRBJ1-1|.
TGCAGCGTCAACACCGACGGGGTCACTGAAGCTTTCTTT
CSVNTDGVTEAFF
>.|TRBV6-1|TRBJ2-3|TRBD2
TGTGCCAGCAAGTCGGGGGGGGGAGGCACAGATACGCAGTATTTT
CASKSGGGGTDTQYF
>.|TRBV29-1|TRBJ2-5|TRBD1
TGCAGCGCAGACAGGGCCCTAGGGACCCAGTACTTC
CSADRALGTQYF
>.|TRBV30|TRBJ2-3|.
TGTGCCTGGAGTGGTCTAGCGAGCACAGATACGCAGTATTTT
CAWSGLASTDTQYF
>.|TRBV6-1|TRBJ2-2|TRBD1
TGTGCCAGCAGCGGACGGACAGGGTCCGGCGGGGAGCTGTTTTTT
CASSGRTGSGGELFF
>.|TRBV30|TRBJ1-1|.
TGTGCCTGGAGTGTAAACGGGAACACTGAAGCTTTCTTT
CAWSVNGNTEAFF
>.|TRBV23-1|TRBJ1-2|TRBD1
TGCGCCAGCAGTCGCCCCCCAGGGGGCGGCGATGGCTACACCTTC
CASSRPPGGGDGYTF
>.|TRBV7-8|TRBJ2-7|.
TGTGCCAGCAACTCCGAAGGCAGTCAGCAGTACTTC
CASNSEGSQQYF
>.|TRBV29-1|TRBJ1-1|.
TGCAGCGTTGAATCTCGGGTGGGAGCTTTCTTT
CSVESRVGAFF
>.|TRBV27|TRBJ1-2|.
TGTGCCAGCAGTTTCCGCGGGAAGAACTATGGCTACACCTTC
CASSFRGKNYGYTF
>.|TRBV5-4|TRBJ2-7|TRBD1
TGTGCCAGCAGCTTGGAGCGACAGGGTCTCCACGAGCAGTACTTC
CASSLERQGLHEQYF
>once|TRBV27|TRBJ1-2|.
TGTGCCAGCAGTCCCCTCTCTTCTATAGCGTCAGGGTATGGCTACACCTTC
CASSPLSSIASGYGYTF
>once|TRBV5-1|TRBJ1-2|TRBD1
TGCGCCAGCAGCTTGGCCTTGGGACAGGGCTATGGCTACACCTTC
CASSLALGQGYGYTF
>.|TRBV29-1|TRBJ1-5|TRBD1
TGCAGCGCAGGGACAGGGGGCGGCAATCAGCCCCAGCATTTT
CSAGTGGGNQPQHF
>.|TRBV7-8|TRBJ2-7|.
TGTGCCAGCAGCACCCACTACGAGCAGTACTTC
CASSTHYEQYF
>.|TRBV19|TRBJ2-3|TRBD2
TGTGCCAGTAGTAGCCCCGGGACTAGCGGGGTCGGGGATACGCAGTATTTT
CASSSPGTSGVGDTQYF
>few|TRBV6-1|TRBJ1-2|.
TGTGCCACTTCTCCTTCTAACTATGGCTACACCTTC
CATSPSNYGYTF
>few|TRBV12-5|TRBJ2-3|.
TGTGCTAGTAACTCCAGGGCGGGAACCGATACGCAGTATTTT
CASNSRAGTDTQYF
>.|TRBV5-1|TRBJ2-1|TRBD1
TGCGCCAGCAGCCCGGGACAGGAGCAGTTCTTC
CASSPGQEQFF
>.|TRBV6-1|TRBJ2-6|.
TGTGCCAGCGCGGGCAGGGTTTCTGGGGCCAACGTCCTGACTTTC
CASAGRVSGANVLTF
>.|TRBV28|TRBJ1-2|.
TGTGCCAGCAGTTTAGCGCGCTATGGCTACACCTTC
CASSLARYGYTF
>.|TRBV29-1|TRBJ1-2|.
TGCAGCGTTAGTGGGAGGGTAGCTAACTATGGCTACACCTTC
CSVSGRVANYGYTF
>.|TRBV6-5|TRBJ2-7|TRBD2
TGTGCCAGCAGTAAGGGGACTAGCGGCCTCGAGCAGTACTTC
CASSKGTSGLEQYF
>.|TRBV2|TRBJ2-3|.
TGTGCCAGCAGTGACAACACAGATACGCAGTATTTT
CASSDNTDTQYF
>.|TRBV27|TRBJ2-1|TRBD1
TGTGCCAGCAGTTCCCGGAGACAGGGGACTCCCTTTGAGCAGTTCTTC
CASSSRRQGTPFEQFF
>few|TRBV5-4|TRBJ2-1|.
TGTGCCAGCAGCTTGGGGGGGGCCCGCAGCGATGAGCAGTTCTTC
CASSLGGARSDEQFF
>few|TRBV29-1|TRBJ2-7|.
TGCAGCGTTGTGAGGGGGATTGAGGAGCAGTACTTC
CSVVRGIEEQYF
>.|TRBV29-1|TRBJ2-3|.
TGCAGCGTTGTACCCGGCTCCATTAACACAGATACGCAGTATTTT
CSVVPGSINTDTQYF